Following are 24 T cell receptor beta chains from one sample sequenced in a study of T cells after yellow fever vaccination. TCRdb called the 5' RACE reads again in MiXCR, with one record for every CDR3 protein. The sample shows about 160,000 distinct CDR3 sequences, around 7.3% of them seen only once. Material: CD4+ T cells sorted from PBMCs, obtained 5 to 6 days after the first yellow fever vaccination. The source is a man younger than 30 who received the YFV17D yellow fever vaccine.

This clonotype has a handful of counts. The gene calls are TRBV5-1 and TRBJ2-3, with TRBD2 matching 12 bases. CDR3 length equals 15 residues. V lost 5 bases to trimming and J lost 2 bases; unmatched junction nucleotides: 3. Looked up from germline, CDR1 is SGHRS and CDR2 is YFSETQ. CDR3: CASRLAGGTTDTQYF. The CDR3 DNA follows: TGCGCCAGCAGACTAGCGGGGGGTACCACAGATACGCAGTATTTT. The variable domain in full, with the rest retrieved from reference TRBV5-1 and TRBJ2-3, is KAGVTQTPRYLIKTRGQQVTLSCSPISGHRSVSWYQQTPGQGLQFLFEYFSETQRNKGNFPGRFSGRQFSNSRSEMNVSTLELGDSALYLCASRLAGGTTDTQYFGPGTRLTVL.

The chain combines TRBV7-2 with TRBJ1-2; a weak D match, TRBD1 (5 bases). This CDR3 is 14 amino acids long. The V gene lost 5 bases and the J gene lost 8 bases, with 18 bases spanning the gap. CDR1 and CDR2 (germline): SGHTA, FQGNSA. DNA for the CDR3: TGTGCCAGCAGCCCCTCGGGCAGGTGGGACGGCTACACCTTC. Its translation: CASSPSGRWDGYTF.

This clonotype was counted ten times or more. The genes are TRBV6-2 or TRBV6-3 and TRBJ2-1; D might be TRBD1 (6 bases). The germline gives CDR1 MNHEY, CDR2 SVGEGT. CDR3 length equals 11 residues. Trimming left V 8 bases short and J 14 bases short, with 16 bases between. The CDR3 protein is CASGYRVSEFF. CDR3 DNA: TGTGCCAGCGGGTACAGGGTTTCAGAGTTCTTC.

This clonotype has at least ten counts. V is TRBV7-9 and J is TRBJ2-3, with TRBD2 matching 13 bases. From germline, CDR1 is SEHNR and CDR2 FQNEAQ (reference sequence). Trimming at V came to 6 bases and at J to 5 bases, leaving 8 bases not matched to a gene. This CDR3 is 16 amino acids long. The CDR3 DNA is TGTGCCAGCAGTTCCCCGGGACTAGCGGGGAGAGATACGCAGTATTTT. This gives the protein CASSSPGLAGRDTQYF.

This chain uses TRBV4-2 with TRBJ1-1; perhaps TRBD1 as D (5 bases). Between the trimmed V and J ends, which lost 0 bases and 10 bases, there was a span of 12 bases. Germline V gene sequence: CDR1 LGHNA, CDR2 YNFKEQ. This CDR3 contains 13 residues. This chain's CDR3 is CASSQDGGGVAFF. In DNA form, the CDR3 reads TGTGCCAGCAGCCAAGATGGGGGAGGGGTAGCTTTCTTT.

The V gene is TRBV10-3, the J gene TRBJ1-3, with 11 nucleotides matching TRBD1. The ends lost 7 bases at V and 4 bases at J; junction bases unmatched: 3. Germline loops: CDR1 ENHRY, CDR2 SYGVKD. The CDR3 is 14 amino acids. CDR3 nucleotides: TGTGCCATCAAGGGACAGGGGGTCGGAAACACCATATATTTT. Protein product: CAIKGQGVGNTIYF.

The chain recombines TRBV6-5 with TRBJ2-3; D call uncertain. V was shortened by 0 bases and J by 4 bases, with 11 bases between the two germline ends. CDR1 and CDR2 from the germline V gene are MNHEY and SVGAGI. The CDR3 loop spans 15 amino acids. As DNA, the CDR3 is TGTGCCAGCAGTTACTCGGCCACCTGGCCAGATACGCAGTATTTT. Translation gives CASSYSATWPDTQYF.

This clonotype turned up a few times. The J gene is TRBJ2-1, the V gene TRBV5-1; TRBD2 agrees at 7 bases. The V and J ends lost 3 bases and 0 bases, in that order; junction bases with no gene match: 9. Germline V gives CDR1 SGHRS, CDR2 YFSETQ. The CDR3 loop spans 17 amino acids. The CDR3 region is CASSSGTIASSYNEQFF. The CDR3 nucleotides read TGCGCCAGCAGCTCCGGGACTATCGCCAGCTCCTACAATGAGCAGTTCTTC.

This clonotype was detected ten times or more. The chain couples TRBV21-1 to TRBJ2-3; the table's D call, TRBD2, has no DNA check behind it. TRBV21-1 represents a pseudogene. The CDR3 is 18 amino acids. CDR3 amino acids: CASSKESISGGNTDTQYF. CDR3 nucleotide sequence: TGTGCCAGCAGCAAAGAGTCGATTAGCGGGGGGAACACAGATACGCAGTATTTT.

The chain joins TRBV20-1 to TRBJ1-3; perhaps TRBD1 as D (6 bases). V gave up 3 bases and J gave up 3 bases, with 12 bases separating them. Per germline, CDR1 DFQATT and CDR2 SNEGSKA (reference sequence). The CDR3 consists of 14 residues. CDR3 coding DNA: TGCAGTGCTAGCCTCGGGGGCGGTGGAAACACCATATATTTT. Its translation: CSASLGGGGNTIYF.

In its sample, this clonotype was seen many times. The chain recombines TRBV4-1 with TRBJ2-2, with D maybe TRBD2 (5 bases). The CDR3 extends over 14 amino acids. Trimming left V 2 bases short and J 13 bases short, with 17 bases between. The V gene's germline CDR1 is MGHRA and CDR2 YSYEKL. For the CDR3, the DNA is TGCGCCAGCAGCCAAATGACGAGCGGTATCGGGCTGTTTTTT. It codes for CASSQMTSGIGLFF.

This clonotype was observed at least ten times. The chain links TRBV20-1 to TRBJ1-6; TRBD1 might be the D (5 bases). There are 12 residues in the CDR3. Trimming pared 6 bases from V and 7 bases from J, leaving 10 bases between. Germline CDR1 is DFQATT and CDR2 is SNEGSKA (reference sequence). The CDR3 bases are TGCAGTGCACGGTGGGGGAATTCACCCCTCCACTTT. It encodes CSARWGNSPLHF.

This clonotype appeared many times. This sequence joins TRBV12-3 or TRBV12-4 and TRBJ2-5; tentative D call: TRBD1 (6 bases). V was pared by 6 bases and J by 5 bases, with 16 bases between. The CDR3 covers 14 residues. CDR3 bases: TGTGCCAGCAGCCAAACAGGGATTGGGGAGACCCAGTACTTC. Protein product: CASSQTGIGETQYF.

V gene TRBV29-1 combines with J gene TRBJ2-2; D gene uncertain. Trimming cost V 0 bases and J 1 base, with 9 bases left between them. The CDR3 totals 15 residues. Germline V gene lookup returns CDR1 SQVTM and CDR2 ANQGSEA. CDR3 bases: TGCAGCGTTGAAGATTTCTACGGGAACACCGGGGAGCTGTTTTTT. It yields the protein CSVEDFYGNTGELFF.

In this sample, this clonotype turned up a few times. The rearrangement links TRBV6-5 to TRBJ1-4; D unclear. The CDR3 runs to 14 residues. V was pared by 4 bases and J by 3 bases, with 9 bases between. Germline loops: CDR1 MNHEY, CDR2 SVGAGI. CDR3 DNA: TGTGCCAGCAGTTTGGTGGGAGCTAATGAAAAACTGTTTTTT. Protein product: CASSLVGANEKLFF.

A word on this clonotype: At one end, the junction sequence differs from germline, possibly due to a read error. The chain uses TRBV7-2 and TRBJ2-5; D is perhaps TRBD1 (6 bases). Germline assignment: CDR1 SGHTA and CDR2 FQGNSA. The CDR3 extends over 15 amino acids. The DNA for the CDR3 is TGTGCCAGCAGCTGGGGCAGGGGCGAGGCAGAGAACCAGTACTTC. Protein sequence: CASSWGRGEAENQYF.

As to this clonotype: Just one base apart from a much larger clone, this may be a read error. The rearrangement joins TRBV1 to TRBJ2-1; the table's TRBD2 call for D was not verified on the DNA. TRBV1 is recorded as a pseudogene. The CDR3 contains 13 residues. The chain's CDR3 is CTSSQGDFLERFF. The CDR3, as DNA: TGCACCAGCAGCCAAGGGGACTTCTTAGAGCGGTTCTTC.

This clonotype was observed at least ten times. The CDR3: CASSSGTTDTQYF. CDR3 coding DNA: TGTGCCAGCAGTTCCGGAACCACAGATACGCAGTATTTT. The chain couples TRBV28 to TRBJ2-3, with D unclear. The CDR3 contains 13 residues. Germline V gene lookup returns CDR1 MDHEN and CDR2 SYDVKM. Trimming took off 4 bases at V and 2 bases at J, with 7 bases between the two ends.

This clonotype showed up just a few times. CDR3 in DNA: TGTGCCAGTAAAGGACAGGATCCCTATGGCTACACCTTC. Protein: CASKGQDPYGYTF. This chain joins TRBV19 and TRBJ1-2; the match to TRBD1 covers 7 bases. J gave up 4 bases and V 7 bases, and 6 bases lay outside the gene matches. Germline V gives CDR1 LNHDA, CDR2 SQIVND (reference sequence). There are 13 residues in the CDR3.

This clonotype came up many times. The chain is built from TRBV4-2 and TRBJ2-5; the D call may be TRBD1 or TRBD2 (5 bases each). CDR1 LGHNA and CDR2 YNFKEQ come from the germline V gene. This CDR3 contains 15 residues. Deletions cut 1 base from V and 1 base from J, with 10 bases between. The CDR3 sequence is CASSQAGTVQETQYF. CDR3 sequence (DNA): TGTGCCAGCAGCCAAGCCGGGACGGTCCAAGAGACCCAGTACTTC.

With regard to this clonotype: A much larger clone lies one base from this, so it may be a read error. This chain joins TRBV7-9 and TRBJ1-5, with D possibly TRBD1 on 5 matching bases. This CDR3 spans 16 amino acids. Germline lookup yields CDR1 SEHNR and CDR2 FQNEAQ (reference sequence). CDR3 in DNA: TGTCCCAGCAGCTTAGTGGGCAGAGGGGTAAGTCAGCCCCAGCATTTT. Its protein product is CPSSLVGRGVSQPQHF.

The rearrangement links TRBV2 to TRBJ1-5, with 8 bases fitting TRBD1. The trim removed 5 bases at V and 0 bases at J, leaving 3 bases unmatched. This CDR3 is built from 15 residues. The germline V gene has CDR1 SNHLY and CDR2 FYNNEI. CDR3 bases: TGTGCCAGCAGTTCAGGGGGCCGTAGCAATCAGCCCCAGCATTTT. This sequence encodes CASSSGGRSNQPQHF.

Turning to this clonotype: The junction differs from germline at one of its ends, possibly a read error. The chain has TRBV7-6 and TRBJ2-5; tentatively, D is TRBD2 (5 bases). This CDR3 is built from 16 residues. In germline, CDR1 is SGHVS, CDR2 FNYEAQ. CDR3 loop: CVSSLVARAGQETQYF. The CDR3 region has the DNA TGTGTCAGCAGCTTAGTGGCGCGGGCAGGCCAAGAGACCCAGTACTTC.

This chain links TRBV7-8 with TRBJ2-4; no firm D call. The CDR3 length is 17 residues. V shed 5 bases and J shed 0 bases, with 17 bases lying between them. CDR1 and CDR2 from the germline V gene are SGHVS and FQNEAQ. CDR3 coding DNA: TGTGCCAGCAGCACCGTCAGGAACATCCTAGCCAAAAACATTCAGTACTTC. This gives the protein CASSTVRNILAKNIQYF.